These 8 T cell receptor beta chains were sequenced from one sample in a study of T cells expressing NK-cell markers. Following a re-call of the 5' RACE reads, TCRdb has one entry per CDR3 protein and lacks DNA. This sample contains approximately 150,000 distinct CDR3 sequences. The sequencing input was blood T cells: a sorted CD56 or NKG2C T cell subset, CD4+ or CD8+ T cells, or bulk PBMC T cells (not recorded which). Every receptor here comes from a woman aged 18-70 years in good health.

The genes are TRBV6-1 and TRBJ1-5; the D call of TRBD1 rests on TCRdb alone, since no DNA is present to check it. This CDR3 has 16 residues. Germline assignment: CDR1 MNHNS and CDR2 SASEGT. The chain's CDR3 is CASSPPGQGARQPQHF.

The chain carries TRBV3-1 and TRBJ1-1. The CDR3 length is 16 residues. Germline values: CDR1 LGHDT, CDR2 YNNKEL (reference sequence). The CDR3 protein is CASSPKRARGGTEAFF. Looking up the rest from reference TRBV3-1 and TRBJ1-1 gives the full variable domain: DTAVSQTPKYLVTQMGNDKSIKCEQNLGHDTMYWYKQDSKKFLKIMFSYNNKELIINETVPNRFSPKSPDKAHLNLHINSLELGDSAVYFCASSPKRARGGTEAFFGQGTRLTVV.

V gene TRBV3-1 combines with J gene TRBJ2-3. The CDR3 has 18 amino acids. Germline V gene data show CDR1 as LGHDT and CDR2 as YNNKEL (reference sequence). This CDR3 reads CASSQASYGFMGTDTQYF.

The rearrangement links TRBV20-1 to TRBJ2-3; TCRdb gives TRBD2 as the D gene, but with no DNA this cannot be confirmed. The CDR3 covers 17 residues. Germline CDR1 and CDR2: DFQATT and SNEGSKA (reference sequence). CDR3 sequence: CSARDLRLAGNTDTQYF.

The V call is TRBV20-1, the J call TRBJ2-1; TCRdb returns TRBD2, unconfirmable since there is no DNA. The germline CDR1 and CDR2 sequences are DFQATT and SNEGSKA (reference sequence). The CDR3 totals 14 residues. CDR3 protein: CSASPPGLAGEQFF.

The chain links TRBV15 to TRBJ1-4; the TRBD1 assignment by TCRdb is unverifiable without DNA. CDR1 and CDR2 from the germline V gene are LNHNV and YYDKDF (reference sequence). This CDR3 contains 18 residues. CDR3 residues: CATNFQTGPPATNEKLFF.

Here the CDR3 reads CASSPGSTPYEQYF. This chain links TRBV27 with TRBJ2-7; absent DNA, TCRdb's TRBD1 call cannot be checked. This CDR3 is 14 amino acids long. Germline V gene sequence: CDR1 MNHEY, CDR2 SMNVEV (reference sequence).

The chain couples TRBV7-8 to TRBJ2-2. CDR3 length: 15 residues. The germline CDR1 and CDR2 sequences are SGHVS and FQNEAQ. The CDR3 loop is CASSLVYGLPGELFF.